The present TCR beta chain was sequenced within a study of immune heterogeneity within non-small cell lung tumors. On the study more broadly: A few squamous cell carcinomas, roughly 11 non-squamous carcinomas and 1 not otherwise specified made up the tumors.

This clonotype has a handful of counts. The template for each sample was approximately 600 ng of genomic DNA, which had been extracted from bulk tumor tissue. Biopsies that were spaced far apart were taken, several per primary tumor, during surgery. Samples came from untreated patients having curative surgery for newly diagnosed non-small cell lung cancer. Multiplex PCR was performed with 32 V and 13 J primers, and it amplified TCR beta CDR3. In TCRdb, the multiplex PCR reads were re-called with MiXCR into one record per CDR3 protein. The data contain some 10,000 distinct CDR3 sequences, just under 30% of them singletons. The V end was cut by 10 bases, the J end by 2 bases, with 20 bases between. This CDR3 comprises 15 residues. Germline CDR1 reads MRHNA; CDR2 reads SNTAGT.

Sequenced input: lung tumor tissue. This chain joins TRBV6-4 and TRBJ2-5, with D possibly TRBD1 on 6 matching bases. The sequence derives from a woman aged 55 to 70 with non-small cell lung cancer. The CDR3 bases are TGTGCCACCGAACTACCGCCAGGGGAGCAAGAGACCCAGTACTTC. This codes for CATELPPGEQETQYF.